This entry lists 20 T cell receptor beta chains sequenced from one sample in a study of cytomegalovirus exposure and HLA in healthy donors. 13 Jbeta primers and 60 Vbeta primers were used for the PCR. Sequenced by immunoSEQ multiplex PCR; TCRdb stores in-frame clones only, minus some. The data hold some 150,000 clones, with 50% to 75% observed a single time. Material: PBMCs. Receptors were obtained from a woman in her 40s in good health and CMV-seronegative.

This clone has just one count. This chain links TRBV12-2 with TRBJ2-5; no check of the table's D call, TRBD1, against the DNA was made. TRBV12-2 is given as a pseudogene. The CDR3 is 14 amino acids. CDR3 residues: CASLPGQRQETQYF. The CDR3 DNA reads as TGTGCAAGTCTTCCGGGACAGAGGCAAGAGACCCAGTACTTC.

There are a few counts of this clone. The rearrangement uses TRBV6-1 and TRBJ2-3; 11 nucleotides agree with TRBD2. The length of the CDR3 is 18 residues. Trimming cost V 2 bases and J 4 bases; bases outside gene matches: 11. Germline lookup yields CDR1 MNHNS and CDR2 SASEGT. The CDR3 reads CASSEPLSGGAGADTQYF. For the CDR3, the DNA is TGTGCCAGCAGTGAACCCCTTAGCGGGGGGGCCGGAGCAGATACGCAGTATTTT.

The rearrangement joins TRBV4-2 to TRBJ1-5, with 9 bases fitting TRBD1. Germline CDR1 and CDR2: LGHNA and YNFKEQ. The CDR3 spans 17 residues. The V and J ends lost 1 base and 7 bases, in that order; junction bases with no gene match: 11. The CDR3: CASSQGATQGAGQPQHF. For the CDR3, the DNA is TGTGCCAGCAGCCAAGGGGCGACACAGGGGGCAGGACAGCCCCAGCATTTT.

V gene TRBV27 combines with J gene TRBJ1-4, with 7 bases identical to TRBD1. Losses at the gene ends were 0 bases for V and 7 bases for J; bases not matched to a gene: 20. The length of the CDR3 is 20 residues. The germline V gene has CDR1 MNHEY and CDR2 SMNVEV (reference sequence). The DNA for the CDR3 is TGTGCCAGCAGTTTATCTATCGCGGGAGGGGGCGTCGGGCTAGGTGAAAAACTGTTTTTT. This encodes CASSLSIAGGGVGLGEKLFF.

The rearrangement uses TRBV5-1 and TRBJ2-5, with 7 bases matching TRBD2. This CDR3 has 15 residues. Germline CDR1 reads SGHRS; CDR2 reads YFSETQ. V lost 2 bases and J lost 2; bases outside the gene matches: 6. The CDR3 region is CASSLAQGGQETQYF. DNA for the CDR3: TGCGCCAGCAGCTTAGCTCAGGGAGGGCAAGAGACCCAGTACTTC. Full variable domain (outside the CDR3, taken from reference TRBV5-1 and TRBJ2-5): KAGVTQTPRYLIKTRGQQVTLSCSPISGHRSVSWYQQTPGQGLQFLFEYFSETQRNKGNFPGRFSGRQFSNSRSEMNVSTLELGDSALYLCASSLAQGGQETQYFGPGTRLLVL.

The chain's CDR3 is CASSAYRPFGQGARFGELFF. The CDR3 nucleotides read TGTGCCAGTAGTGCATATAGGCCCTTTGGACAGGGGGCCAGGTTCGGGGAGCTGTTTTTT. The rearrangement links TRBV19 to TRBJ2-2; the match to TRBD1 covers 11 bases. Trimming at V came to 5 bases and at J to 7 bases, leaving 21 bases not matched to a gene. The CDR3 sequence is 20 residues long. The germline CDR1 and CDR2 sequences are LNHDA and SQIVND (reference sequence).

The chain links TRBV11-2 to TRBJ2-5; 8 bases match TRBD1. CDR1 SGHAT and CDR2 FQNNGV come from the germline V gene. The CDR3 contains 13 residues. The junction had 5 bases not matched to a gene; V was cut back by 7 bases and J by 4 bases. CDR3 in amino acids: CASTLQGGETQYF. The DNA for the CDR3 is TGTGCCAGCACCCTACAGGGGGGAGAGACCCAGTACTTC.

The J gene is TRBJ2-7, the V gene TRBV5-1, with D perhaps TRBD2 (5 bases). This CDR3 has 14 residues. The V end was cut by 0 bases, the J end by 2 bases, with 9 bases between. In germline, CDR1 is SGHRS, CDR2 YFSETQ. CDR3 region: CASSLEPGTYEQYF. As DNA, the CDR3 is TGCGCCAGCAGCTTGGAGCCCGGGACCTACGAGCAGTACTTC.

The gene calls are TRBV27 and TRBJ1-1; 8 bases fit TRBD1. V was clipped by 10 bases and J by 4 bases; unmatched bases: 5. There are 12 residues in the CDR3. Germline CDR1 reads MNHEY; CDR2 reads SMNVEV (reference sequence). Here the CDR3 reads CAIGTGATEAFF. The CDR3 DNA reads TGTGCCATCGGGACAGGAGCCACTGAAGCTTTCTTT.

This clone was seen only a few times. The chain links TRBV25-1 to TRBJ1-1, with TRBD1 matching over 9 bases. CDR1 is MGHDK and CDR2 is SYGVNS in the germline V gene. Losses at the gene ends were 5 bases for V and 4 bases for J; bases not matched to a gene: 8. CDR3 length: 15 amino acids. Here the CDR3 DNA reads TGTGCCAGCAGTTATCAAGGACAGGGGAGCACTGAAGCTTTCTTT. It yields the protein CASSYQGQGSTEAFF.

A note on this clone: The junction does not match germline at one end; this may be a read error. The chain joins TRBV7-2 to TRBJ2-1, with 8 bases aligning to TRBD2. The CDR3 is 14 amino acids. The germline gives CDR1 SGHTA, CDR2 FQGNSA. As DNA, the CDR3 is TGTGCCAGCAGCCTAGCGGGCCCCTACAATGAGCAGTTCTTC. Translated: CASSLAGPYNEQFF. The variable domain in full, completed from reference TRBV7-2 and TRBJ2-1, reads GAGVSQSPSNKVTEKGKDVELRCDPISGHTALYWYRQSLGQGLEFLIYFQGNSAPDKSGLPSDRFSAERTGGSVSTLTIQRTQQEDSAVYLCASSLAGPYNEQFFGPGTRLTVL.

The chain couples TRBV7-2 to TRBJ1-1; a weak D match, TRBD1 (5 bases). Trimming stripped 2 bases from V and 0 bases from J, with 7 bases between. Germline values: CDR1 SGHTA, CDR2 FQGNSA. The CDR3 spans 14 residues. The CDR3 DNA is TGTGCCAGCAGCTTAAACAGGATGAACACTGAAGCTTTCTTT. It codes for CASSLNRMNTEAFF.

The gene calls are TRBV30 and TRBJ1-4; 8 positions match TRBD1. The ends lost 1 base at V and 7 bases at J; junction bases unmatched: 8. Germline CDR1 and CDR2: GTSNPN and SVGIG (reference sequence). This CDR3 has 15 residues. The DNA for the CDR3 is TGTGCCTGGAGTGACAGGGGGGGCCGATCTGAAAAACTGTTTTTT. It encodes CAWSDRGGRSEKLFF.

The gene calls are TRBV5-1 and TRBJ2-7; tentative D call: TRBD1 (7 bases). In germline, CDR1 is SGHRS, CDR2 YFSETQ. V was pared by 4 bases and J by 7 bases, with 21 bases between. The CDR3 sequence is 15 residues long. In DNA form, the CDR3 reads TGCGCCAGCAGCCCGGGGAGGCAGGGGGTGTGGGAGCAGTACTTC. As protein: CASSPGRQGVWEQYF. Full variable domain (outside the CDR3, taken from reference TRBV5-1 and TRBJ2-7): KAGVTQTPRYLIKTRGQQVTLSCSPISGHRSVSWYQQTPGQGLQFLFEYFSETQRNKGNFPGRFSGRQFSNSRSEMNVSTLELGDSALYLCASSPGRQGVWEQYFGPGTRLTVT.

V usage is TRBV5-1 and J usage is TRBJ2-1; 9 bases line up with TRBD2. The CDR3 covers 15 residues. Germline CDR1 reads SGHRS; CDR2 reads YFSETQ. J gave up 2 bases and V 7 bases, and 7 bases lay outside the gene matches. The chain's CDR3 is CASGSSGAAYNEQFF. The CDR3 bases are TGCGCCAGCGGGTCTAGCGGGGCGGCCTACAATGAGCAGTTCTTC.

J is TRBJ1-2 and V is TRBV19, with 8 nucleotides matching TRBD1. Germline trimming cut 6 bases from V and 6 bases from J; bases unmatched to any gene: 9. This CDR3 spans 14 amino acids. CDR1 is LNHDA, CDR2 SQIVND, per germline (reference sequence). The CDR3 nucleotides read TGTGCCAGTAGGGTTTCCCCAGGGGGCGATGGCTACACCTTC. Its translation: CASRVSPGGDGYTF.

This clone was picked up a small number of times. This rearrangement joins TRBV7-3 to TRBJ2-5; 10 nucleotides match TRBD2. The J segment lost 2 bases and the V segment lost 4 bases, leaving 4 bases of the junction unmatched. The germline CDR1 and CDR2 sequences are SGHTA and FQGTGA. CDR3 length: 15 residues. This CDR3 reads CASSSSGGKQETQYF. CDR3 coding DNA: TGTGCCAGCAGCTCTAGCGGGGGAAAACAAGAGACCCAGTACTTC.

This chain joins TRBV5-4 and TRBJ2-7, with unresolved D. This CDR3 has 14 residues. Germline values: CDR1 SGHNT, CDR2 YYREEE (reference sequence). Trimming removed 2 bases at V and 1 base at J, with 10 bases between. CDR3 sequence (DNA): TGTGCCAGCAGCTTATCCCCAGATTCCTACGAGCAGTACTTC. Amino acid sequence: CASSLSPDSYEQYF.

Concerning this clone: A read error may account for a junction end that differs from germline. The CDR3 DNA reads as TGTGCCAGCAGAGTTCTGGACAGGAACACTGTAGCTTTCTTT. This encodes CASRVLDRNTVAFF. This rearrangement joins TRBV27 to TRBJ1-1; 7 nucleotides match TRBD1. The CDR3 has 14 residues. The germline V gene encodes CDR1 MNHEY and CDR2 SMNVEV (reference sequence).

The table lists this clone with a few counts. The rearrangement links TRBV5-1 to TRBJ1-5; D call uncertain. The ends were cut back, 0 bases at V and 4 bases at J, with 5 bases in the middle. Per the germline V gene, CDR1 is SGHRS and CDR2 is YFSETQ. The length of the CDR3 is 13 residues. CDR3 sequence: CASSLVPNQPQHF. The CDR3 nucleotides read TGCGCCAGCAGCTTGGTCCCTAATCAGCCCCAGCATTTT.